This T cell receptor (beta chain) came from a study of T cell clusters in autoimmune cytopenias (dated by TCRdb to between 2018 and 2020). About the investigation overall: The median TRB sequencing depth was 50,000 to 60,000 reads per sample, and the median number of distinct TRB clonotypes was about 2,200 per sample. The goal of the study was to determine whether autoimmune cytopenia patients have a disease-specific immune repertoire signature that could serve as a blood-based biomarker. Alongside healthy, CLL and autoimmune hepatitis controls, autoimmune cytopenia patients had their peripheral blood TRB and IGH repertoires sequenced at active disease and again during treatment follow-up. Study-wide conclusions, independent of this receptor: TRB repertoire shifts, with less even repertoires in secondary cytopenia and CLL, mostly reflected lymphoma bias rather than autoimmunity. The T cell clusters were only ever defined in silico, so experimental validation of their functional role was still needed. The GLIPH analysis suggested a lack of physiological T cell clusters in primary autoimmune cytopenia patients, since around 56 clusters were exclusive to healthy donors whereas about 17 were exclusive to patients. In the comparison of secondary cytopenia with CLL, no cluster-lack signature showed up, apparently because the dominant lymphoma-associated repertoire masked the signature. Almost three-fold more exclusive TRB clusters were observed in healthy donors than in active autoimmune hepatitis patients, consistent with an autoimmunity-wide signature.

Multiplex PCR with a touch-down protocol amplified TRB rearrangements, with the TRB-A and TRB-B primer pools combined in a single tube. Two consecutive PCR reactions with Phusion HS II polymerase added Illumina adapters and sample indices to the amplicons. After gel purification with the NucleoSpin Gel and PCR Clean-up kit, the amplicons were quantified by Qubit and checked for quality on an Agilent 2100 Bioanalyzer. Sequencing of the libraries was done on an Illumina MiSeq with 600-cycle, single-indexed, paired-end runs. The source study handled its data this way. MiXCR version 2.1.12, together with the default MiXCR reference library, was used to align and assemble the TRB reads. A clone was defined by each unique CDR3 nucleotide sequence, and analysis was restricted to productive sequences with at least two reads. To assess repertoire diversity, an R script computed alpha-parameterized diversity profiles (alpha 0 to 5), which included the Shannon (alpha 1) and Simpson (alpha 2) indices. Combinatorial TRB VJ usage was computed with the tcR package and compared between cohorts by principal component analysis with ade4. TCRbeta CDR3s were clustered with GLIPH on cohort pairs matched by age and read depth, and cluster frequencies were compared by Wilcoxon test. TCRdb reprocessed the reads, and each CDR3 protein sequence is entered once, without DNA. The V and J calls come from TCRdb's annotation, not from the publication. The sample table on file contains 6,000 to 7,000 distinct CDR3 sequences. In total, the top ten clones hold approximately 5.4% of the sample.

Each sample's TRB amplification started from around 260 ng of peripheral blood genomic DNA, which corresponds to around 36,000 genome equivalents. Measured from the cysteine to the phenylalanine, the CDR3 is 14 residues long. This entry has no DNA. Reading the germline V gene gives CDR1 SGHDN and CDR2 FVKESK. Remarks on this clonotype: Its binding antigen is unknown.

The sequenced sample was peripheral blood. This receptor chain uses TRBV14 and TRBJ1-1; TCRdb's D gene call, TRBD1, goes unchecked for lack of DNA. This clonotype was sampled from a human donor with an autoimmune cytopenia or autoimmune hepatitis (not recorded which). For the CDR3, the sequence is CASSQPGQNTEAFF.